This TCR beta chain emerged from a study of T cells in Graves' hyperthyroidism and ophthalmopathy. RNA transcripts yielded amplified TCR beta CDR3 regions. During a first-round RT-PCR of the TCR CDR3, the HTBI primer set was used. MiXCR, applied by TCRdb to the multiplex PCR reads, yields one record per CDR3 protein. The data contain over 700,000 distinct CDR3 sequences, roughly 37% of them singletons. Participants, patients aged 18 to 65, had newly diagnosed hyperthyroidism with a duration under 2 months. The study based diagnoses on clinical symptoms, serum thyroxine and TRAb, thyroid ultrasound and orbital computed tomography. The CDR3 is 15 residues long. Trimming removed 7 bases from V and 4 bases from J, with 16 bases in between. This clonotype has only a few counts.

This TCR was recovered from a man aged 18 to 29 with Graves' hyperthyroidism. Sequencing was performed on blood. V usage is TRBV12-3 or TRBV12-4 and J usage is TRBJ1-4; D not certain. The CDR3 region has the DNA TGTGCCAGCACTTCTCGAAGGGCAAGTAATGAAAAACTGTTTTTT. Protein sequence: CASTSRRASNEKLFF.